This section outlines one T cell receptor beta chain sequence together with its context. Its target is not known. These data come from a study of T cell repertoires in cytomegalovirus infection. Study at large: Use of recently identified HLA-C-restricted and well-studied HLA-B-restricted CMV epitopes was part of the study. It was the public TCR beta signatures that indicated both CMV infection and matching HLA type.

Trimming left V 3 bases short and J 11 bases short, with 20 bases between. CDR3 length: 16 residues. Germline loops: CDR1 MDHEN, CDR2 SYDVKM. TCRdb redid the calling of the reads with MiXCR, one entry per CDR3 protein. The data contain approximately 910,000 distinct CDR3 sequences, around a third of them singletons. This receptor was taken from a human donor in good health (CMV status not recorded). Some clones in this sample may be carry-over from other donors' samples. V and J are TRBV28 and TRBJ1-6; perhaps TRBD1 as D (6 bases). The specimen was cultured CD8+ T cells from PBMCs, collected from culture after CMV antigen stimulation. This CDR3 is CASSLATGPQRTPLHF. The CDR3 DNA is TGTGCCAGCAGTTTGGCTACAGGGCCTCAAAGGACACCCCTCCACTTT.